This TCR beta chain stems from a study of patients with pleural tuberculosis (dated by TCRdb to 2013 to 2016). The trim is 1 base for V and 3 bases for J, with a gap of 16 bases between the germline ends. The germline V gene (reference sequence) specifies SGHNT as CDR1 and YYREEE as CDR2. The CDR3 numbers 16 residues from cysteine through phenylalanine. The DNA shown is the 48-base CDR3, in frame from base 1. This clonotype was picked up many times. It lacks a known antigen. No much larger clonotype is one base removed from it; base qualities were not supplied. The run used an Illumina Genome Analyzer IIx. TCRdb trimmed the raw reads at Q25, called clones with MiXCR and kept productive beta chains. Duplicate CDR3 protein sequences are folded into a single record with the most common DNA and genes. Within this sample are under 55,000 distinct CDR3 sequences, with 6% to 8% of them counted one time only. 15% to 20% of the sample is in the top ten clones.

This TCR derives from a human donor with pleural tuberculosis. The V gene is TRBV5-4 and the J gene is TRBJ2-5; TRBD1 is a possible D gene, resting on 6 matching bases. At the DNA level, the sequence is TGTGCCAGCAGCTTGAATTGGGGGCAGTCCGAAGAGACCCAGTACTTC. This sequence encodes CASSLNWGQSEETQYF.